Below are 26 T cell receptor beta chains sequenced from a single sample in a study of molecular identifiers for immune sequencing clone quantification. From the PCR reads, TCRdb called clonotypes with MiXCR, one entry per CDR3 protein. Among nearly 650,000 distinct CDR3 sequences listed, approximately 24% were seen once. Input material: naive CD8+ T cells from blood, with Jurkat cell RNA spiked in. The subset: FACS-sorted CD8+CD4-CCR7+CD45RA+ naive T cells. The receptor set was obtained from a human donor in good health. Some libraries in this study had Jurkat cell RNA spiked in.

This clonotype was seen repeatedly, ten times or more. CDR3: CASSLGTGKTYEQYF. CDR3 nucleotides: TGTGCCAGCAGCTTAGGGACAGGGAAAACGTACGAGCAGTACTTC. The chain employs TRBV7-2 and TRBJ2-7, with TRBD1 identical over 8 bases. Germline assignment: CDR1 SGHTA and CDR2 FQGNSA. The CDR3 consists of 15 residues. J was trimmed by 4 bases and V by 1 base; bases with no gene match: 6.

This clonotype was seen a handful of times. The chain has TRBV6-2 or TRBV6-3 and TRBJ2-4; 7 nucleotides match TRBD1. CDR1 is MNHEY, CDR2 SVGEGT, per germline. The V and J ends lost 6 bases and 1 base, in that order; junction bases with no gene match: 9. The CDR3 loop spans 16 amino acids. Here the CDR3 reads CASRRQGSVAKNIQYF. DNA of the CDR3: TGTGCCAGCAGACGACAGGGCTCGGTGGCCAAAAACATTCAGTACTTC.

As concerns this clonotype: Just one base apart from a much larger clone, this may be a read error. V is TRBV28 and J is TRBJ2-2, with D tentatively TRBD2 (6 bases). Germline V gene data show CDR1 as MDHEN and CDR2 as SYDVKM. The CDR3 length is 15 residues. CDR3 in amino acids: CASSAETSITGELSF. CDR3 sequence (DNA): TGTGCCAGCAGTGCGGAGACTAGTATCACCGGGGAGCTGTCTTTT. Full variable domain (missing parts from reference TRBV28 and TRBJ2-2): DVKVTQSSRYLVKRTGEKVFLECVQDMDHENMFWYRQDPGLGLRLIYFSYDVKMKEKGDIPEGYSVSREKKERFSLILESASTNQTSMYLCASSAETSITGELSFGEGSRLTVL.

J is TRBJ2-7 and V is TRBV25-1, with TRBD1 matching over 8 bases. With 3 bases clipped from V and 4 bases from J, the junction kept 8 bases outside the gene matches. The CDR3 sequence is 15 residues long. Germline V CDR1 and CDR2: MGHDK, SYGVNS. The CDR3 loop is CASSDRGQGAYEQYF. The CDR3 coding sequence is TGTGCCAGCAGTGATCGGGGCCAGGGGGCGTACGAGCAGTACTTC.

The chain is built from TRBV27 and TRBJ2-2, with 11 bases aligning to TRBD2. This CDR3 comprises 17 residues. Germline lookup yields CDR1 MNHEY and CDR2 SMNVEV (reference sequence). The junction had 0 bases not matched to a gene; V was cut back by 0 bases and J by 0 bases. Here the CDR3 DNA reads TGTGCCAGCAGTTTATCTAGCGGGAGGGCGAACACCGGGGAGCTGTTTTTT. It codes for CASSLSSGRANTGELFF.

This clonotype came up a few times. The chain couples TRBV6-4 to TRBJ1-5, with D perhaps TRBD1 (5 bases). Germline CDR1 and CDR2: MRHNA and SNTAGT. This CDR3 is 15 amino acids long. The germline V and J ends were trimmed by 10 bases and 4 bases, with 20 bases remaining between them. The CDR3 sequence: CATPRGREKNQPQHF. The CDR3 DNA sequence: TGTGCCACCCCCCGGGGCAGGGAAAAAAATCAGCCCCAGCATTTT.

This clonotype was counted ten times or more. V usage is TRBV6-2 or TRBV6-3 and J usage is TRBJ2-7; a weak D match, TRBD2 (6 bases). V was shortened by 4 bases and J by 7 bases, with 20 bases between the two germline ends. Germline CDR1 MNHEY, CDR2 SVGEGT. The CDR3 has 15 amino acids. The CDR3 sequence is CASSSLPGGFEEQYF. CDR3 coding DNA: TGTGCCAGCAGTTCCCTTCCCGGGGGATTTGAGGAGCAGTACTTC.

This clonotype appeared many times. The DNA for the CDR3 is TGTGCCAGCAGTCCAGGGACAGGGTATTCACCCCTCCACTTT. Protein: CASSPGTGYSPLHF. The chain combines TRBV7-9 with TRBJ1-6; 9 nucleotides line up with TRBD1. The CDR3 length is 14 residues. Germline-derived CDR1 and CDR2 are SEHNR and FQNEAQ (reference sequence). V was clipped by 6 bases and J by 8 bases; unmatched bases: 5.

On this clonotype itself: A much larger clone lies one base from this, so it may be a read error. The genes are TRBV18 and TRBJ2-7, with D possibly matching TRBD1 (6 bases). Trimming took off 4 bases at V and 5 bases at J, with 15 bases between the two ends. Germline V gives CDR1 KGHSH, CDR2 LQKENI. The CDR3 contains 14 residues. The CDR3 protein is CASSRGTRGNEQYF. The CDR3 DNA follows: TGTGCCAGCTCACGGGGGACAAGGGGGAACGAGCAGTACTTC.

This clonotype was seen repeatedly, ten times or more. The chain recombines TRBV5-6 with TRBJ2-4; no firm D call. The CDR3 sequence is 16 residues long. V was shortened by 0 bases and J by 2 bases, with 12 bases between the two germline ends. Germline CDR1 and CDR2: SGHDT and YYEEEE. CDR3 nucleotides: TGTGCCAGCAGCTTGGAAGGGTTTTTGACCAAAAACATTCAGTACTTC. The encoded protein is CASSLEGFLTKNIQYF. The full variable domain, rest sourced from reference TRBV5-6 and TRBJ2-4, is DAGVTQSPTHLIKTRGQQVTLRCSPKSGHDTVSWYQQALGQGPQFIFQYYEEEERQRGNFPDRFSGHQFPNYSSELNVNALLLGDSALYLCASSLEGFLTKNIQYFGAGTRLSVL.

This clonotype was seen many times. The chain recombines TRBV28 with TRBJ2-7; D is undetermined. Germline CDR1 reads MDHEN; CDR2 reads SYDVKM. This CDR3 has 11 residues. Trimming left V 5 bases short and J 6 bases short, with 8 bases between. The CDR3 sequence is CASSTRLEQYF. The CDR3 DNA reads TGTGCCAGCAGTACAAGACTCGAGCAGTACTTC. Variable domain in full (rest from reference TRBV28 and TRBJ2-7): DVKVTQSSRYLVKRTGEKVFLECVQDMDHENMFWYRQDPGLGLRLIYFSYDVKMKEKGDIPEGYSVSREKKERFSLILESASTNQTSMYLCASSTRLEQYFGPGTRLTVT.

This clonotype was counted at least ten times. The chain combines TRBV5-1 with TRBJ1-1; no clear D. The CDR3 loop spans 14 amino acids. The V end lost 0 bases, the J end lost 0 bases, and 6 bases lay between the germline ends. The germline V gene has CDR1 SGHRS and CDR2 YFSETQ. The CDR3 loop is CASSLVSLNTEAFF. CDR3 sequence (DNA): TGCGCCAGCAGCTTGGTCAGCCTGAACACTGAAGCTTTCTTT.

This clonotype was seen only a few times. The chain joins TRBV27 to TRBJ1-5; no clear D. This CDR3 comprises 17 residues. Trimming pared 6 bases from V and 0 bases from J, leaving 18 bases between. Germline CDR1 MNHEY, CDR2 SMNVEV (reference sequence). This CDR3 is CASSRSQPLYSNQPQHF. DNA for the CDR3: TGTGCCAGCAGCCGATCACAGCCCTTATATAGCAATCAGCCCCAGCATTTT.

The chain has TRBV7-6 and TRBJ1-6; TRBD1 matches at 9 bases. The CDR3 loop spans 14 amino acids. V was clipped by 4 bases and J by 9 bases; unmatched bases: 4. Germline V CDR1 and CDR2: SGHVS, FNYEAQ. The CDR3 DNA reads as TGTGCCAGCAGCTGGGGACAGGGCGCTTCACCCCTCCACTTT. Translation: CASSWGQGASPLHF.

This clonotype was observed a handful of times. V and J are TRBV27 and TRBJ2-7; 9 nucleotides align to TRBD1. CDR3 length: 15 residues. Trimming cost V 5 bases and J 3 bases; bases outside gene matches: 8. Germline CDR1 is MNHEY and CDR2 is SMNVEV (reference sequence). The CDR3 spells CASSRTGQGVYEQYF. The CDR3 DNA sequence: TGTGCCAGCAGTCGAACGGGACAGGGAGTCTACGAGCAGTACTTC.

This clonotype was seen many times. The CDR3 protein is CSVQGDTGELFF. DNA of the CDR3: TGCAGCGTCCAGGGAGACACCGGGGAGCTGTTTTTT. The genes are TRBV29-1 and TRBJ2-2; D might be TRBD1 or TRBD2, each matching 5 bases. The V end lost 6 bases, the J end lost 3 bases, and 8 bases lay between the germline ends. The CDR3 sequence is 12 residues long. Germline loops: CDR1 SQVTM, CDR2 ANQGSEA.

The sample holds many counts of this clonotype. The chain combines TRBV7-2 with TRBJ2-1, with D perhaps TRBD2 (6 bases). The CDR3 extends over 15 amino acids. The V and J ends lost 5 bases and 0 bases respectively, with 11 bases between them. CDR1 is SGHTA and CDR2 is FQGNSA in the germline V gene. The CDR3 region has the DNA TGTGCCAGCAGCCCCCTGGGAGGCTCCTACAATGAGCAGTTCTTC. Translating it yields CASSPLGGSYNEQFF.

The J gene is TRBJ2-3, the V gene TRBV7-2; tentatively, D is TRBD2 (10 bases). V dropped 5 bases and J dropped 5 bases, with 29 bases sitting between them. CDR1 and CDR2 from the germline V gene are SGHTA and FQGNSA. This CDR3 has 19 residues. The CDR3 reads CASSLLRDRVAGGEDTQYF. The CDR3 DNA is TGTGCCAGCAGCCTACTCCGGGACAGGGTAGCGGGAGGCGAAGATACGCAGTATTTT.

CDR3 residues: CASSQQGFWYEQYF. CDR3 coding DNA: TGTGCCAGCAGCCAACAGGGGTTTTGGTACGAGCAGTACTTC. J is TRBJ2-7 and V is TRBV27, with 7 bases lining up with TRBD1. In germline, CDR1 is MNHEY, CDR2 SMNVEV (reference sequence). The CDR3 extends over 14 amino acids. V was clipped by 6 bases and J by 4 bases; unmatched bases: 9.

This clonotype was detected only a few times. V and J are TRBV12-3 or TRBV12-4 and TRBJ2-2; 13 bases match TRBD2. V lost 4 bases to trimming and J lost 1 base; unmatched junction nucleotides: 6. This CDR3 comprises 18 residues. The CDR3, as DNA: TGTGCCAGCAGTTACGGACTAGCGGGGGCCTTGAACACCGGGGAGCTGTTTTTT. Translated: CASSYGLAGALNTGELFF.

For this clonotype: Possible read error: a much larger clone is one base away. CDR3 sequence (DNA): TGTGCCAGCGGCTATCAGCCATCCTACGAGCAGTACTTC. It translates to CASGYQPSYEQYF. The chain has TRBV5-3 and TRBJ2-7; D gene unclear. TRBV5-3 is marked as an open reading frame, function uncertain. Trimming shortened V by 8 bases and J by 1 base, and 13 bases separated the two germline ends. This CDR3 is built from 13 residues.

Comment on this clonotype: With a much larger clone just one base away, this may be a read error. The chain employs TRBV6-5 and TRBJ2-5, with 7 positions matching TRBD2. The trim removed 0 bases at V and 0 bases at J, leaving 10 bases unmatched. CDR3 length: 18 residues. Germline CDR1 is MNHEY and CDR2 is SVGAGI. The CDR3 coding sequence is TGTGCCAGCAGTTACTCAACTACCGGGAGGAGTTACCAAGAGACCCAGTACTTC. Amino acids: CASSYSTTGRSYQETQYF.

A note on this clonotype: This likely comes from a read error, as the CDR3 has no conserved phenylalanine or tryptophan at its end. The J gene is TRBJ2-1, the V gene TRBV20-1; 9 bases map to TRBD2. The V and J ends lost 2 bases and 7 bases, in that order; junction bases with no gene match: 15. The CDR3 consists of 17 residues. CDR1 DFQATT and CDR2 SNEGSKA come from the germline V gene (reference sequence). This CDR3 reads CSARPFPLAGIGNEQFP. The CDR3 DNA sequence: TGCAGTGCTAGACCTTTCCCACTAGCGGGTATCGGAAATGAGCAGTTCCCC.

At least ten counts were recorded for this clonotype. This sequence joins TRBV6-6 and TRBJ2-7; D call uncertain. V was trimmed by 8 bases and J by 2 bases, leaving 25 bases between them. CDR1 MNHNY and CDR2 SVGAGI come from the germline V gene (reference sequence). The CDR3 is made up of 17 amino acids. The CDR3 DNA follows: TGTGCCAGCCCCGGCCGAGACCGACGCGGATTGACCTACGAGCAGTACTTC. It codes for CASPGRDRRGLTYEQYF.

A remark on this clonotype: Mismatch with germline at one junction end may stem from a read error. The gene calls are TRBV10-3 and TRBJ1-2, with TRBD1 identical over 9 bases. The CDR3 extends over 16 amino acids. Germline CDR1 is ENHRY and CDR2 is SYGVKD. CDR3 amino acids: CAIGEFEQGALYGYTF. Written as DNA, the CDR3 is TGTGCCATCGGTGAGTTCGAACAGGGGGCCCTATATGGCTACACCTTC.

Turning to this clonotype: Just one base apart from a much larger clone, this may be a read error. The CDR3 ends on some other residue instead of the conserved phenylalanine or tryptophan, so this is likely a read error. The CDR3 region has the DNA TGTGCCTGGGAACAGGGGGCGCGGGGCTACACCTCC. The encoded protein is CAWEQGARGYTS. The rearrangement links TRBV30 to TRBJ1-2; TRBD1 aligns across 9 bases. Germline assignment: CDR1 GTSNPN and CDR2 SVGIG (reference sequence). This CDR3 spans 12 amino acids. Unmatched junction bases numbered 6, after V lost 5 bases and J lost 8 bases.